The 2 T cell receptor beta chains below all came from one sample that was sequenced in a study of shared clonotypes between healthy human individuals. TCRdb keeps only in-frame clones here, not all; method: immunoSEQ multiplex PCR. The table has about 590,000 clones, nearly 97% seen once. Naive-designated CD8 cells lacked CD45RO, were positively enriched for CCR7, and omitted terminally differentiated effector memory CD45RA+ cells. Sequenced input: naive CD8+ T cells sorted from blood. The receptors were sampled from a woman in her twenties or thirties in good health.

The J gene is TRBJ2-7, the V gene TRBV25-1; a weak D match, TRBD1 (6 bases). V lost 5 bases to trimming and J lost 2 bases, with 10 bases between them. Germline V CDR1 and CDR2: MGHDK, SYGVNS. The CDR3 has 13 amino acids. The DNA of the CDR3 is TGTGCCAGCAGTTGGGGGCCTCCCTACGAGCAGTACTTC. Translation gives CASSWGPPYEQYF.

The chain links TRBV4-1 to TRBJ1-4; D not certain. Trimming removed 4 bases at V and 0 bases at J, with 9 bases between. Germline CDR1 MGHRA, CDR2 YSYEKL. This CDR3 region has 15 residues. The CDR3 DNA reads TGCGCCAGCAGCCCCCGCCGGACAACTAATGAAAAACTGTTTTTT. It encodes CASSPRRTTNEKLFF.